The TCR beta chain described here comes from a study of spatial heterogeneity in lung cancer. The V and J ends lost 6 bases and 4 bases respectively, with 15 bases between them. The germline V gene encodes CDR1 LGHDT and CDR2 YNNKEL (reference sequence). This CDR3 is built from 14 residues. As for time point: sample taken at primary tumor resection. Material for sequencing was whole RNA from tumor, nontumor lung or frozen PBMC, left unsorted. TCRdb itself ran the 5' RACE reads through MiXCR, one entry per CDR3 protein. The sample has several thousand distinct CDR3 sequences; around 18% are singletons. The table lists this clonotype with many counts.

The clonotype originates from a male donor with early-stage non-small cell lung cancer. V and J are TRBV3-1 and TRBJ2-5; no firm D call. The source material was normal lung tissue next to the tumor, sampled at surgery. Written as DNA, the CDR3 is TGTGCCAGCAGTCCACACGCAGGCCGAGAGACCCAGTACTTC. Translating gives CASSPHAGRETQYF.